The entry below gives a single TCR beta chain sequence along with its context. The sample originates from a study of T cell responses to AZD1222 COVID-19 vaccine. Generated by immunoSEQ multiplex PCR, the TCRdb table keeps only in-frame clones and is missing some. The repertoire consists of some 130,000 clones, with roughly 93% occurring once and the leading ten covering roughly 7%. Sequencing was performed on peripheral blood, taken 28 days after the second AZD1222 dose. The clonotype comes from an adult who received the AZD1222 COVID-19 vaccine.

CDR3: CASSEDRSYEQYF. The CDR3, as DNA: TGCGCCAGCAGTGAGGACAGATCCTACGAGCAGTACTTC. The chain joins TRBV5-1 to TRBJ2-7; D is possibly TRBD1 (6 bases). CDR3 size: 13 residues. The V gene's germline CDR1 is SGHRS and CDR2 YFSETQ. Trimming removed 5 bases at V and 1 base at J, with 10 bases between.